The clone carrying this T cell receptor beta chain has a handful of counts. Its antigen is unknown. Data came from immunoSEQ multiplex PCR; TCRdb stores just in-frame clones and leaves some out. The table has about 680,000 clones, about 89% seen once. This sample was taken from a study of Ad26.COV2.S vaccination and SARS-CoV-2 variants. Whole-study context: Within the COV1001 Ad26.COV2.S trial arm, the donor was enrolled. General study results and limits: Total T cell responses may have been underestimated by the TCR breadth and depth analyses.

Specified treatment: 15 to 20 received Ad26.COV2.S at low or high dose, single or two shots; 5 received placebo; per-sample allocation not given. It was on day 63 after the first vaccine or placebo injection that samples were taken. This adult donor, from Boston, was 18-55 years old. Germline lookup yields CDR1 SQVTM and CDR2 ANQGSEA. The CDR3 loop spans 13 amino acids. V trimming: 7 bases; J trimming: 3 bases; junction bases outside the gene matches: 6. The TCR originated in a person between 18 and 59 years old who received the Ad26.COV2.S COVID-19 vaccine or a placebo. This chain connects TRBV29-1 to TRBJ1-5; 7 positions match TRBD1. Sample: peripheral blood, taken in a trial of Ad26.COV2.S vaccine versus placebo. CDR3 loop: CSAQGTVNQPQHF. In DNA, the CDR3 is TGCAGCGCCCAAGGGACAGTCAATCAGCCCCAGCATTTT.